This is a list of T cell receptor beta chains from one sample in a study of blood T cell repertoires in COVID-19. Profiled with immunoSEQ multiplex PCR; TCRdb holds only in-frame clones, not every one. The data contain over 120,000 clones, around 78% of them singletons. Sequenced material: peripheral blood. These TCRs come from a woman in her sixties with acute or convalescent COVID-19. The CDR3 runs from the conserved cysteine through the conserved F or W. The order of the fields is CDR3 protein, CDR3 DNA, V gene, D gene, J gene, clone size. The D gene is left open where the match is weak. Rows may omit the clone size; those that give it use once, few, many or a size class.

CASSPAGGSYGYTF,TGTGCCAGCAGCCCCGCTGGCGGCTCCTATGGCTACACCTTC,TRBV7-2,-,TRBJ1-2,-
CASSQDHSRAGGTDTQYF,TGCGCCAGCAGCCAAGACCACTCCCGAGCGGGAGGCACAGATACGCAGTATTTT,TRBV4-1,TRBD2,TRBJ2-3,-
CASTRLNGANEKLFF,TGTGCCAGCACTAGACTCAACGGAGCTAATGAAAAACTGTTTTTT,TRBV28,-,TRBJ1-4,-
CASSLTSATDTQYF,TGTGCCAGCAGCTTGACTAGCGCCACAGATACGCAGTATTTT,TRBV5-4,TRBD2,TRBJ2-3,-
CASRGTSGSQETQYF,TGTGCCAGCAGGGGGACTAGCGGGAGTCAAGAGACCCAGTACTTC,TRBV28,TRBD2,TRBJ2-5,-
CASSHQGANEKLFF,TGTGCCAGCAGCCATCAGGGTGCTAATGAAAAACTGTTTTTT,TRBV16,-,TRBJ1-4,-
CASSIRGQETQYF,TGTGCCAGTAGTATCCGGGGCCAAGAGACCCAGTACTTC,TRBV19,-,TRBJ2-5,-
CASSRGTDDQPQHF,TGTGCCAGCAGCCGGGGGACAGACGATCAGCCCCAGCATTTT,TRBV7-9,TRBD1,TRBJ1-5,-
CASSYPGQSFSDTQYF,TGTGCCAGCAGCTACCCTGGGCAGTCCTTCTCCGATACGCAGTATTTT,TRBV11-2,-,TRBJ2-3,-
CASSGTAASGELFF,TGTGCCAGTAGTGGTACAGCGGCCAGCGGGGAGCTGTTTTTT,TRBV19,-,TRBJ2-2,-
CASSPLQGISYEQYF,TGCGCCAGCAGTCCGCTTCAGGGTATCTCCTACGAGCAGTACTTC,TRBV5-1,-,TRBJ2-7,-
CASRTEQGAGAWTQYF,TGTGCCAGCAGAACTGAACAGGGGGCAGGGGCGTGGACCCAGTACTTC,TRBV2,TRBD1,TRBJ2-5,-
CASSLSLRTTEAFF,TGTGCCAGCAGCTTAAGCCTTCGCACCACTGAAGCTTTCTTT,TRBV7-2,-,TRBJ1-1,-
CASSIIAGDYYEQYF,TGTGCCAGTAGTATAATAGCGGGAGATTACTACGAGCAGTACTTC,TRBV19,TRBD2,TRBJ2-7,few